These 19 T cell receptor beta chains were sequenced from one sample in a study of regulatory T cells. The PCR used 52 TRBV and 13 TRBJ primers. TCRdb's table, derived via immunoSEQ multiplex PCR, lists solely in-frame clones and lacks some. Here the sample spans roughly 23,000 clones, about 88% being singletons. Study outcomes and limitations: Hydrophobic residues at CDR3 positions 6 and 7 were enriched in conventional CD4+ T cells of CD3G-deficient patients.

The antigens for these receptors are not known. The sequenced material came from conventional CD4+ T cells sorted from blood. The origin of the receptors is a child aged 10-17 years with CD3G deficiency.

CDR3 nucleotides: TGTGCCAGCAGACCTACAATAACCTACGAGCAGTACTTC. Residues: CASRPTITYEQYF. V is TRBV6-1 and J is TRBJ2-7; D is unresolved. Trimming cost V 6 bases and J 2 bases, with 11 bases left between them. This CDR3 region has 13 residues. CDR1 MNHNS and CDR2 SASEGT come from the germline V gene.

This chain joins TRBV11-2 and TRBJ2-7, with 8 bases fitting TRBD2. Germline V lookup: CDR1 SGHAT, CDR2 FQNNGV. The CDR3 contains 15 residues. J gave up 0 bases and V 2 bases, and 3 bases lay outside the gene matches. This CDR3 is CASSLLAGPSYEQYF. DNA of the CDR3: TGTGCCAGCAGCTTACTAGCGGGCCCCTCCTACGAGCAGTACTTC.

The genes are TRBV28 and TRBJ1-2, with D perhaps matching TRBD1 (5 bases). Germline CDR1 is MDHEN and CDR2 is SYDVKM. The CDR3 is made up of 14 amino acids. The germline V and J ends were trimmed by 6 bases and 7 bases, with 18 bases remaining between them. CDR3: CASSRSRGSRGYTF. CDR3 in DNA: TGTGCCAGCAGCCGGTCTAGGGGTAGCCGTGGCTACACCTTC.

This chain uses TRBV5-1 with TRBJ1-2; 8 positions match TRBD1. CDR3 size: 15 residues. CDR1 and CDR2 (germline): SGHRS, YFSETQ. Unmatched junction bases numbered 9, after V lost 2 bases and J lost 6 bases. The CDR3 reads CASSLGGTGGNGYTF. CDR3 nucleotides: TGCGCCAGCAGCTTAGGTGGAACAGGGGGGAATGGCTACACCTTC.

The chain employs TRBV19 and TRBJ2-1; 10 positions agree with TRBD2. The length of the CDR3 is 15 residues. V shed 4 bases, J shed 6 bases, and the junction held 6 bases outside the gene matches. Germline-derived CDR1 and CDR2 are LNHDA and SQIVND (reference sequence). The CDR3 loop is CASSTRLAGGNEQFF. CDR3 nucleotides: TGTGCCAGTAGTACCAGACTAGCGGGTGGCAATGAGCAGTTCTTC.

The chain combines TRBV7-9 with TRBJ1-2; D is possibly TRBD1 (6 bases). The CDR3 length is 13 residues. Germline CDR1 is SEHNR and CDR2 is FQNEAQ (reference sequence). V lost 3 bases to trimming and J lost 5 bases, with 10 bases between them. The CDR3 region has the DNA TGTGCCAGCAGCTTGGACAGCCAATATGGCTACACCTTC. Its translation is CASSLDSQYGYTF.

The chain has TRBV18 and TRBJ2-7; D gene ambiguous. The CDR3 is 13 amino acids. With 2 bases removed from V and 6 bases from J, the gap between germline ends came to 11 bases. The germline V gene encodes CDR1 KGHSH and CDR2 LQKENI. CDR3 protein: CASSPTIVGEQYF. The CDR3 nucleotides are TGTGCCAGCTCACCAACTATCGTGGGCGAGCAGTACTTC.

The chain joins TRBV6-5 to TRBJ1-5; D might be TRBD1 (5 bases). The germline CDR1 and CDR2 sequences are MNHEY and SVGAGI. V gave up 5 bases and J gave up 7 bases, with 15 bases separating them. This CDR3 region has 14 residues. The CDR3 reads CASSGWGRDQPQHF. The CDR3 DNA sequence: TGTGCCAGCAGTGGCTGGGGCAGGGACCAGCCCCAGCATTTT.

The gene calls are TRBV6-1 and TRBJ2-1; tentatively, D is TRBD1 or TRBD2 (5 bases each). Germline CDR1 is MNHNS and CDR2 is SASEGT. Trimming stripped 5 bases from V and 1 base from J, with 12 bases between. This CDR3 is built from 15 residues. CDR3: CASSRGVGSYNEQFF. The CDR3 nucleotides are TGTGCCAGCAGTAGAGGGGTAGGGTCCTACAATGAGCAGTTCTTC.

The CDR3, as DNA: TGTGCCAGTAGTTTGGCTGGACAGGGGGCGTCCAAAAACATTCAGTACTTC. Protein product: CASSLAGQGASKNIQYF. V is TRBV19 and J is TRBJ2-4; 11 positions agree with TRBD1. Per germline, CDR1 LNHDA and CDR2 SQIVND (reference sequence). Trimming at V came to 5 bases and at J to 2 bases, leaving 8 bases not matched to a gene. This CDR3 has 17 amino acids.

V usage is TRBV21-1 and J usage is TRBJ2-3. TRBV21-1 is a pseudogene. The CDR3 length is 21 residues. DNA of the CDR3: TGTGCCAGCAGCCGCCAGAGGGGAACTACCTCAATTTATCTTTCAACAGATACGCAGTATTTT. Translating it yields CASSRQRGTTSIYLSTDTQYF.

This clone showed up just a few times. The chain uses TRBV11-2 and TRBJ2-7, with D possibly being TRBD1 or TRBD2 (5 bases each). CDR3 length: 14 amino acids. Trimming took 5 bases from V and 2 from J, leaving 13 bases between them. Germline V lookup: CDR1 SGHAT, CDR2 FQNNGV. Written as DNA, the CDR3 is TGTGCCAGCAGCCCGATTGTGGGGGCCTACGAGCAGTACTTC. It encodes CASSPIVGAYEQYF. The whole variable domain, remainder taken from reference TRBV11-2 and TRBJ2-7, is EAGVAQSPRYKIIEKRQSVAFWCNPISGHATLYWYQQILGQGPKLLIQFQNNGVVDDSQLPKDRFSAERLKGVDSTLKIQPAKLEDSAVYLCASSPIVGAYEQYFGPGTRLTVT.

CDR3 residues: CASSSGQGNRYEQYF. The CDR3 DNA sequence: TGTGCCAGCAGTTCGGGACAGGGCAATAGGTACGAGCAGTACTTC. The rearrangement uses TRBV28 and TRBJ2-7; 9 positions agree with TRBD1. CDR1 is MDHEN and CDR2 is SYDVKM in the germline V gene. Trimming took 4 bases from V and 4 from J; bases not matched to a gene: 8. CDR3 length equals 15 residues.

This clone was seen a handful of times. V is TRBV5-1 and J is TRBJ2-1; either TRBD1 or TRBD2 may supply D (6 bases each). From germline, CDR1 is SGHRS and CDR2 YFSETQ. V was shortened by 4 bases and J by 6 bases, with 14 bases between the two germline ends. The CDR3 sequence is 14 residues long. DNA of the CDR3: TGCGCCAGCAGCGCGGGACAAAGGGGCAATGAGCAGTTCTTC. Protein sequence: CASSAGQRGNEQFF.

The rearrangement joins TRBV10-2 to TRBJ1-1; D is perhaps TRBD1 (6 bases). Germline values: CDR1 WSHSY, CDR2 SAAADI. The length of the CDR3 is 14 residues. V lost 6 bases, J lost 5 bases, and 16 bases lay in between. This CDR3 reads CASRMGGRVTEAFF. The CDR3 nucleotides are TGCGCCAGCAGAATGGGGGGGCGCGTAACTGAAGCTTTCTTT.

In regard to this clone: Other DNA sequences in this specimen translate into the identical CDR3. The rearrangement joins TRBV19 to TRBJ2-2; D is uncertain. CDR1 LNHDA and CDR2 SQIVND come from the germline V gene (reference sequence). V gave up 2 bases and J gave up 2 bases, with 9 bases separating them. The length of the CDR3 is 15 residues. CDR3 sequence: CASSISATNTGELFF. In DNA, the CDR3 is TGTGCCAGTAGTATATCTGCTACCAACACCGGGGAGCTGTTTTTT. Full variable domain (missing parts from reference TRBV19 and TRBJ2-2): DGGITQSPKYLFRKEGQNVTLSCEQNLNHDAMYWYRQDPGQGLRLIYYSQIVNDFQKGDIAEGYSVSREKKESFPLTVTSAQKNPTAFYLCASSISATNTGELFFGEGSRLTVL.

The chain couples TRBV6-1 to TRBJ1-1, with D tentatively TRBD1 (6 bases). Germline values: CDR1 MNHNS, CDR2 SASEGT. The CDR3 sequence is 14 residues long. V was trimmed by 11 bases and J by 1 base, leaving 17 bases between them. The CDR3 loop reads CASRPGQQNTEAFF. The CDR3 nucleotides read TGTGCCTCCCGTCCCGGACAGCAGAACACTGAAGCTTTCTTT.

Here the CDR3 reads CSVGGGTGYTF. In DNA form, the CDR3 reads TGCAGTGTGGGGGGAGGCACCGGCTACACCTTC. The gene calls are TRBV20-1 and TRBJ1-2, with D perhaps TRBD1 (5 bases). The V end was cut by 7 bases, the J end by 8 bases, with 14 bases between. Germline V CDR1 and CDR2: DFQATT, SNEGSKA (reference sequence). This CDR3 is built from 11 residues.

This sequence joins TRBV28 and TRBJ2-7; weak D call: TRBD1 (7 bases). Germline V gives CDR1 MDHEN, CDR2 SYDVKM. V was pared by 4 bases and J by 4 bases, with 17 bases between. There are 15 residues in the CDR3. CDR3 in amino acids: CASSSPQGGVYEQYF. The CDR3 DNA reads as TGTGCCAGCAGTTCCCCCCAGGGGGGAGTATACGAGCAGTACTTC.